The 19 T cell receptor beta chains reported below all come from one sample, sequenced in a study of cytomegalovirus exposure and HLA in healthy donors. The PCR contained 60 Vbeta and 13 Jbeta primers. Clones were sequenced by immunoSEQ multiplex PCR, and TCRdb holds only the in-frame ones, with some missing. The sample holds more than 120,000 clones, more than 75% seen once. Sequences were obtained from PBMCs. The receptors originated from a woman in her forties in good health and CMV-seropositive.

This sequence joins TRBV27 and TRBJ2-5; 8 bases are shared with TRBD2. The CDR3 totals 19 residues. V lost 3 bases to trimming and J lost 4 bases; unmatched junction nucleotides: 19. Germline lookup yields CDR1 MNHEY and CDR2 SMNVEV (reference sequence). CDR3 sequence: CASSFVQITGLAPRETQYF. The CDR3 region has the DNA TGTGCCAGCAGTTTCGTGCAAATAACTGGACTAGCCCCACGAGAGACCCAGTACTTC.

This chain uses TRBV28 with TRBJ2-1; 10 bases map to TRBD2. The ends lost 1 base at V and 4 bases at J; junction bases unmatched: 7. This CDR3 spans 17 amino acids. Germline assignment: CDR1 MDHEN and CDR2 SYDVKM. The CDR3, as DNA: TGTGCCAGCAGTTTATCAAGGACTAGCGGCCGATACAATGAGCAGTTCTTC. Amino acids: CASSLSRTSGRYNEQFF.

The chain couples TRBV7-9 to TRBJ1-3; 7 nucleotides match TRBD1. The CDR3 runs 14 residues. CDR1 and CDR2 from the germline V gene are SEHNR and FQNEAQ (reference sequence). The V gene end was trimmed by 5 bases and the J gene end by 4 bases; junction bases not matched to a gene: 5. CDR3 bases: TGTGCCAGCAGCCGTGACAGGGCCGGAAACACCATATATTTT. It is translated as CASSRDRAGNTIYF.

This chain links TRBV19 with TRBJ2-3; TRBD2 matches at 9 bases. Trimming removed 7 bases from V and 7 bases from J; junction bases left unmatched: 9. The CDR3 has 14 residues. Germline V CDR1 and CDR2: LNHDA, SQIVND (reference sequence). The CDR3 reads CASMAGTSSHTQYF. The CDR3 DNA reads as TGTGCCAGTATGGCCGGGACTAGCTCCCATACGCAGTATTTT.

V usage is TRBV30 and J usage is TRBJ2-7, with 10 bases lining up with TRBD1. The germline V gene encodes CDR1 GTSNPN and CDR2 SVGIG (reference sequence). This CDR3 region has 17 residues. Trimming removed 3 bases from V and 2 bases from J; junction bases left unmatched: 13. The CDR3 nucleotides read TGTGCCTGGAGCGTAAGACAGGGGGCCCGTGCTGCCTACGAGCAGTACTTC. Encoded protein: CAWSVRQGARAAYEQYF.

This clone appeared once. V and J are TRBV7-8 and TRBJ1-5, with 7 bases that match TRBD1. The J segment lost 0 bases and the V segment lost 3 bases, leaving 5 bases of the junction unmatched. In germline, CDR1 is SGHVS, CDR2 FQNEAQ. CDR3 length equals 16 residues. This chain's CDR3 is CASSLGTVYSNQPQHF. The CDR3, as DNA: TGTGCCAGCAGCTTGGGGACAGTATATAGCAATCAGCCCCAGCATTTT.

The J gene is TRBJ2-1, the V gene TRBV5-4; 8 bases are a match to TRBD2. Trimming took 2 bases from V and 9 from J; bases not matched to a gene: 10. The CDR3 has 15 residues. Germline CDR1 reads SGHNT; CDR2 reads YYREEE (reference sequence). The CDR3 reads CASSFRAGEGSEQFF. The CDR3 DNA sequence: TGTGCCAGCAGCTTTCGAGCGGGAGAGGGAAGTGAGCAGTTCTTC.

The CDR3 nucleotides read TGTGCCAGCAGTTCGCAGGAGGACAGAGATAGACAAGAGACCCAGTACTTC. Amino acids: CASSSQEDRDRQETQYF. The gene calls are TRBV28 and TRBJ2-5; weak D call: TRBD1 (6 bases). Germline V gene sequence: CDR1 MDHEN, CDR2 SYDVKM. Trimming took off 4 bases at V and 2 bases at J, with 20 bases between the two ends. This CDR3 comprises 17 residues.

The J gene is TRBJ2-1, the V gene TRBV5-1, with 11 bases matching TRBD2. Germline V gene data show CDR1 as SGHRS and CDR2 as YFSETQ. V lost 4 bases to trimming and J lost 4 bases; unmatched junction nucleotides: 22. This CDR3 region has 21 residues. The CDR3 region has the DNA TGCGCCAGCAGCCCACCTAGCGATACAGGGGACGGGACTAGCGGTTACAATGAGCAGTTCTTC. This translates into CASSPPSDTGDGTSGYNEQFF.

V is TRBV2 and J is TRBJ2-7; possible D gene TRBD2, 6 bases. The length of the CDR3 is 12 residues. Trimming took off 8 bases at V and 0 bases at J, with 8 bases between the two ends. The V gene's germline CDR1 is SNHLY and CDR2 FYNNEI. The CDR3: CASAGTSYEQYF. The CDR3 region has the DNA TGTGCCAGCGCGGGGACCTCCTACGAGCAGTACTTC.

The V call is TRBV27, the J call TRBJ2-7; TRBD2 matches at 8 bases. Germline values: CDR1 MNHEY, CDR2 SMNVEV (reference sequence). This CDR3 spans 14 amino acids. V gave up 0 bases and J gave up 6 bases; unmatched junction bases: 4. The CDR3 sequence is CASSLSRSGGEQYF. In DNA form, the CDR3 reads TGTGCCAGCAGTTTATCAAGAAGCGGGGGCGAGCAGTACTTC.

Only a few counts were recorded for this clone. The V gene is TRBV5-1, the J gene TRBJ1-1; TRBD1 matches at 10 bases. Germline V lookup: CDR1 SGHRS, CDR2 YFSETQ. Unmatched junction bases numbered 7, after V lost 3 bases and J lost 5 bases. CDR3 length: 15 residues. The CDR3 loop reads CASSSQGQGWTEAFF. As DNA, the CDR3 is TGCGCCAGCAGCTCGCAGGGACAGGGGTGGACTGAAGCTTTCTTT. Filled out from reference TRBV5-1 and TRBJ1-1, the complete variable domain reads KAGVTQTPRYLIKTRGQQVTLSCSPISGHRSVSWYQQTPGQGLQFLFEYFSETQRNKGNFPGRFSGRQFSNSRSEMNVSTLELGDSALYLCASSSQGQGWTEAFFGQGTRLTVV.

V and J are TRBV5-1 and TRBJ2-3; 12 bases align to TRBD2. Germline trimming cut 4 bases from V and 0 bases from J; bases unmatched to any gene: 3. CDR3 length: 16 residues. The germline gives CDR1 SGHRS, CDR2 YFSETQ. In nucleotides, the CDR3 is TGCGCCAGCAGCAGTCTAGCGGGAGGGAGCACAGATACGCAGTATTTT. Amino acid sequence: CASSSLAGGSTDTQYF.

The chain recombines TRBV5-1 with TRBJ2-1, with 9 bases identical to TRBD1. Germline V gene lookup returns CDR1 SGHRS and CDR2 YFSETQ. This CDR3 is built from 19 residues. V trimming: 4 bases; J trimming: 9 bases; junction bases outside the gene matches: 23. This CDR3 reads CASSLPGQGPRVAWGEQFF. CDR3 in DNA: TGCGCCAGCAGCCTTCCGGGACAGGGCCCGAGGGTGGCTTGGGGTGAGCAGTTCTTC.

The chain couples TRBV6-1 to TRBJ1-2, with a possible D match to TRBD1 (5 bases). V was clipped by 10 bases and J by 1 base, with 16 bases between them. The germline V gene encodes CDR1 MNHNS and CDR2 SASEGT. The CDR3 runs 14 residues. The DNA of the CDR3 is TGTGCCACCAGGGAGGGCAGCTATAACTATGGCTACACCTTC. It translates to CATREGSYNYGYTF.

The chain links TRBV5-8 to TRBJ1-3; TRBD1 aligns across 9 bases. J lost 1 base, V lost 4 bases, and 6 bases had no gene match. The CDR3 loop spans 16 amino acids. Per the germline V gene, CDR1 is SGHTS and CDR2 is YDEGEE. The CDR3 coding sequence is TGTGCCAGCAGCCCCACAGGGGGCAGATCTGGAAACACCATATATTTT. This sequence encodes CASSPTGGRSGNTIYF.

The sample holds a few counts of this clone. The CDR3 protein is CASSQLGDRKRETQYF. The CDR3 DNA sequence: TGCGCCAGCAGTCAATTGGGGGACAGGAAGCGAGAGACCCAGTACTTC. The V and J genes are TRBV23-1 and TRBJ2-5, with 8 bases identical to TRBD1. TRBV23-1 falls under the ORF class, with uncertain function. Germline trimming cut 1 base from V and 4 bases from J; bases unmatched to any gene: 8. This CDR3 contains 16 residues.

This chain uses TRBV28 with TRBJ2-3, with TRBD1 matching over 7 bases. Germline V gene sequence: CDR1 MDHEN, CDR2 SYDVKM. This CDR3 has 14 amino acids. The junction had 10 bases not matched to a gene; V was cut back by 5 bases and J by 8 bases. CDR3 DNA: TGTGCCAGCAGTCCCCGACAGGGCCTCCTTACGCAGTATTTT. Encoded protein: CASSPRQGLLTQYF.

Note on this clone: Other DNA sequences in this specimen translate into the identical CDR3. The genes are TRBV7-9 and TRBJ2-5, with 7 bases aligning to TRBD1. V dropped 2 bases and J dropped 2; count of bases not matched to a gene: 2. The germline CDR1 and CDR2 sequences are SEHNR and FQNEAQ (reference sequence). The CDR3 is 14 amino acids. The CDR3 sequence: CASSLTTGQETQYF. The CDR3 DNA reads TGTGCCAGCAGCTTAACGACAGGGCAAGAGACCCAGTACTTC.